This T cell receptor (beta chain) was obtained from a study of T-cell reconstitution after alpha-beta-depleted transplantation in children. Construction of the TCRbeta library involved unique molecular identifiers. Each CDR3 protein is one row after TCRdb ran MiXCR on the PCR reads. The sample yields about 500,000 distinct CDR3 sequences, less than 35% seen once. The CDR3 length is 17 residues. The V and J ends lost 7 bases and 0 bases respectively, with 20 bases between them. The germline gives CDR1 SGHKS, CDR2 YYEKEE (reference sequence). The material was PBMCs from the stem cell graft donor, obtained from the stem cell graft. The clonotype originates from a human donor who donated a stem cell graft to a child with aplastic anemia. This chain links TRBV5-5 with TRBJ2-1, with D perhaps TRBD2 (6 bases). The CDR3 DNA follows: TGTGCCAGCTCAGTTTTAGGGGACTCTGACTCCTACAATGAGCAGTTCTTC. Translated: CASSVLGDSDSYNEQFF.